The 27 T cell receptor beta chains presented below share a single source sample, sequenced in a study of T-cell memory formation after mild COVID-19. TCRdb reprocessed the 5' RACE reads with MiXCR, giving one entry per CDR3 protein. The data show approximately 500,000 distinct CDR3 sequences, around a quarter seen once. Sequenced: PBMCs or a T cell subset sorted from them (not recorded which). Every receptor here comes from an adult woman who had mild COVID-19 (a few samples of this study predate the infection). Cell type and time point are not known.

This clonotype was found a few times. The CDR3 DNA reads as TGTGCCTGGACCCTCGGACTAGCGGCCTACAATGAGCAGTTCTTC. This encodes CAWTLGLAAYNEQFF. The V and J genes are TRBV30 and TRBJ2-1, with 10 positions matching TRBD2. V shed 4 bases, J shed 2 bases, and the junction held 5 bases outside the gene matches. The germline gives CDR1 GTSNPN, CDR2 SVGIG (reference sequence). The CDR3 loop spans 15 amino acids. The full variable domain, its missing parts supplied by reference TRBV30 and TRBJ2-1, is SQTIHQWPATLVQPVGSPLSLECTVEGTSNPNLYWYRQAAGRGLQLLFYSVGIGQISSEVPQNLSASRPQDRQFILSSKKLLLSDSGFYLCAWTLGLAAYNEQFFGPGTRLTVL.

This clonotype was seen a handful of times. This chain links TRBV3-1 with TRBJ2-7; D is unresolved. CDR3 size: 16 residues. Germline CDR1 LGHDT, CDR2 YNNKEL (reference sequence). V lost 5 bases and J lost 0, with 17 bases in between. CDR3 sequence: CASSSSMSRSSYEQYF. CDR3 sequence (DNA): TGTGCCAGCAGCTCCTCAATGAGCAGGAGCTCCTACGAGCAGTACTTC.

This clonotype was observed a handful of times. The genes are TRBV19 and TRBJ2-7; D is ambiguous. With 3 bases removed from V and 4 bases from J, the gap between germline ends came to 13 bases. Germline V CDR1 and CDR2: LNHDA, SQIVND (reference sequence). The CDR3 totals 14 residues. This chain's CDR3 is CASSIGAGKYEQYF. The CDR3 region has the DNA TGTGCCAGTAGTATTGGTGCAGGAAAGTACGAGCAGTACTTC.

Regarding this clonotype: A read error may account for a junction end that differs from germline. The chain links TRBV29-1 to TRBJ2-7; D possibly corresponds to TRBD1 (6 bases). Germline CDR1 and CDR2: SQVTM and ANQGSEA. The CDR3 runs 12 residues. Here the CDR3 DNA reads TGCAGCGTAGAAGAGGGGGACTACGAGCAGTACTTC. The encoded protein is CSVEEGDYEQYF.

This clonotype came up a few times. The CDR3 nucleotides are TGTGCCTGGAGTACCGGACAGGGTAAATCCTACAATGAGCAGTTCTTC. This translates into CAWSTGQGKSYNEQFF. V gene TRBV30 combines with J gene TRBJ2-1; 8 bases line up with TRBD1. Germline-derived CDR1 and CDR2 are GTSNPN and SVGIG (reference sequence). The CDR3 has 16 amino acids. The V and J ends lost 2 bases and 1 base, in that order; junction bases with no gene match: 7.

Only a few counts were recorded for this clonotype. This chain links TRBV7-3 with TRBJ2-4; D unresolved. The V gene's germline CDR1 is SGHTA and CDR2 FQGTGA. The CDR3 has 13 residues. Trimming left V 4 bases short and J 8 bases short, with 12 bases between. The DNA for the CDR3 is TGTGCCAGCAGCTCCAGTAGCAGGCACATTCAGTACTTC. Its protein is CASSSSSRHIQYF.

The chain is built from TRBV9 and TRBJ2-7, with no clear D. V was clipped by 0 bases and J by 7 bases, with 11 bases between them. The CDR3 contains 13 residues. Per the germline V gene, CDR1 is SGDLS and CDR2 is YYNGEE. CDR3 nucleotide sequence: TGTGCCAGCAGCGTAGGGTCGGGCCTGGAGCAGTACTTC. It is translated as CASSVGSGLEQYF.

In its sample, this clonotype was seen a few times. The chain employs TRBV7-3 and TRBJ2-3; 8 bases agree with TRBD2. Germline assignment: CDR1 SGHTA and CDR2 FQGTGA. This CDR3 has 15 residues. J gave up 2 bases and V 3 bases, and 4 bases lay outside the gene matches. CDR3: CASSFQRGITDTQYF. CDR3 bases: TGTGCCAGCAGCTTCCAGCGGGGGATCACAGATACGCAGTATTTT.

The CDR3 loop is CASSLARGDIAKNIQYF. Here the CDR3 DNA reads TGTGCCAGCAGCTTAGCGAGGGGGGATATAGCCAAAAACATTCAGTACTTC. The chain couples TRBV7-9 to TRBJ2-4; D possibly matches TRBD1 or TRBD2 (6 bases each). Germline V gene lookup returns CDR1 SEHNR and CDR2 FQNEAQ (reference sequence). Trimming removed 0 bases at V and 0 bases at J, with 12 bases between. The CDR3 is 17 amino acids.

This chain joins TRBV2 and TRBJ2-1; possible D gene TRBD2, 7 bases. V was clipped by 11 bases and J by 4 bases, with 12 bases between them. The CDR3 has 12 amino acids. In germline, CDR1 is SNHLY, CDR2 FYNNEI. The CDR3: CAGGGAYNEQFF. CDR3 bases: TGTGCCGGTGGGGGGGCGTACAATGAGCAGTTCTTC.

This clonotype was observed at least ten times. The rearrangement links TRBV12-3 or TRBV12-4 to TRBJ2-3; 13 bases map to TRBD2. V trimming: 4 bases; J trimming: 0 bases; junction bases outside the gene matches: 10. The length of the CDR3 is 19 residues. The DNA of the CDR3 is TGTGCCAGCAGTTCTAATACCGGGACTAGCGGGACAAGCACAGATACGCAGTATTTT. It yields the protein CASSSNTGTSGTSTDTQYF.

V gene TRBV7-2 combines with J gene TRBJ1-1, with D possibly matching TRBD1 (5 bases). Germline V gene data show CDR1 as SGHTA and CDR2 as FQGNSA. The CDR3 runs 15 residues. Trimming left V 4 bases short and J 10 bases short, with 22 bases between. CDR3 sequence reads: CASSSLATEPFVAFF. For the CDR3, the DNA is TGTGCCAGCAGCTCGCTAGCGACAGAACCCTTTGTAGCTTTCTTT. Supplemented by reference TRBV7-2 and TRBJ1-1, the full variable domain reads GAGVSQSPSNKVTEKGKDVELRCDPISGHTALYWYRQSLGQGLEFLIYFQGNSAPDKSGLPSDRFSAERTGGSVSTLTIQRTQQEDSAVYLCASSSLATEPFVAFFGQGTRLTVV.

This rearrangement joins TRBV3-1 to TRBJ1-5; the D is unclear. Trimming stripped 1 base from V and 5 bases from J, with 6 bases between. The length of the CDR3 is 13 residues. From germline, CDR1 is LGHDT and CDR2 YNNKEL (reference sequence). CDR3 bases: TGTGCCAGCAGCCAAGTGAGGGATCAGCCCCAGCATTTT. Protein sequence: CASSQVRDQPQHF.

V gene TRBV3-1 combines with J gene TRBJ2-3, with TRBD2 identical over 10 bases. V dropped 2 bases and J dropped 10; count of bases not matched to a gene: 3. Per the germline V gene, CDR1 is LGHDT and CDR2 is YNNKEL (reference sequence). The CDR3 sequence is 13 residues long. CDR3 sequence: CASSQPGTSAQYF. DNA for the CDR3: TGTGCCAGCAGCCAACCCGGGACTAGCGCGCAGTATTTT.

V usage is TRBV6-5 and J usage is TRBJ1-1; D gene uncertain. Germline-derived CDR1 and CDR2 are MNHEY and SVGAGI. Trimming removed 7 bases from V and 0 bases from J, with 12 bases in between. This CDR3 is built from 14 residues. CDR3 DNA sequence: TGTGCCAGCACTAGGACGGAAATGAACACTGAAGCTTTCTTT. Encoded protein: CASTRTEMNTEAFF.

CDR3 residues: CASSLLGGYSTEAFF. DNA for the CDR3: TGTGCCAGCAGCTTATTGGGGGGCTATAGCACTGAAGCTTTCTTT. This chain links TRBV7-9 with TRBJ1-1; possibly TRBD1 for D (6 bases). Trimming removed 2 bases at V and 4 bases at J, with 14 bases between. Germline loops: CDR1 SEHNR, CDR2 FQNEAQ (reference sequence). The CDR3 length is 15 residues.

This clonotype was counted between two and nine times. V and J are TRBV7-9 and TRBJ2-7; D might be TRBD1 (5 bases). Trimming shortened V by 6 bases and J by 5 bases, and 20 bases separated the two germline ends. Germline V gives CDR1 SEHNR, CDR2 FQNEAQ (reference sequence). The CDR3 is 15 amino acids. In DNA, the CDR3 is TGTGCCAGCAGTATTCAGGGCGCCGCATATAACGAGCAGTACTTC. Residues: CASSIQGAAYNEQYF.

This clonotype was counted a few times. The J gene is TRBJ1-2, the V gene TRBV5-1; 9 bases align to TRBD1. Germline V gene data show CDR1 as SGHRS and CDR2 as YFSETQ. This CDR3 is 13 amino acids long. V lost 7 bases to trimming and J lost 4 bases; unmatched junction nucleotides: 5. CDR3 DNA: TGCGCCAGCGGAACAGGGGGCGCCTATGGCTACACCTTC. Translated: CASGTGGAYGYTF.

This clonotype was seen a handful of times. The CDR3 carries no conserved terminal phenylalanine or tryptophan, so it likely arises from a read error. The limits of the CDR3 on the DNA are not certain, so only TCRdb's listed CDR3 is given. The chain carries TRBV23-1 and TRBJ2-1. TRBV23-1 carries the ORF label, with uncertain function. The CDR3 numbers 8 amino acids, ends counted. The CDR3 region is CASGWTGL.

This clonotype was picked up a small number of times. The chain is built from TRBV12-3 or TRBV12-4 and TRBJ2-7, with D possibly matching TRBD1 (5 bases). V lost 5 bases to trimming and J lost 4 bases, with 15 bases between them. The CDR3 is made up of 14 amino acids. CDR3 sequence: CASSLLEGEYEQYF. The CDR3 DNA follows: TGTGCCAGCAGTCTCTTAGAAGGGGAATACGAGCAGTACTTC.

The chain combines TRBV29-1 with TRBJ2-1, with a tentative D call TRBD2 (5 bases). CDR1 and CDR2 from the germline V gene are SQVTM and ANQGSEA. This CDR3 has 14 amino acids. Between the trimmed V and J ends, which lost 3 bases and 9 bases, there was a span of 18 bases. The CDR3 nucleotides are TGCAGCGTTGATAGGGTGGGCAATGCGGGTGAGCAGTTCTTC. The encoded protein is CSVDRVGNAGEQFF.

V usage is TRBV7-9 and J usage is TRBJ2-3, with D tentatively TRBD2 (6 bases). The germline V and J ends were trimmed by 2 bases and 4 bases, with 7 bases remaining between them. The CDR3 has 13 amino acids. CDR1 SEHNR and CDR2 FQNEAQ come from the germline V gene (reference sequence). CDR3: CASSLWGADTQYF. CDR3 sequence (DNA): TGTGCCAGCAGCTTATGGGGGGCAGATACGCAGTATTTT. The variable domain in full, with the rest retrieved from reference TRBV7-9 and TRBJ2-3, is DTGVSQNPRHKITKRGQNVTFRCDPISEHNRLYWYRQTLGQGPEFLTYFQNEAQLEKSRLLSDRFSAERPKGSFSTLEIQRTEQGDSAMYLCASSLWGADTQYFGPGTRLTVL.

V and J are TRBV30 and TRBJ2-2; D might be TRBD2 (6 bases). The CDR3 is made up of 14 amino acids. Trimming removed 2 bases at V and 1 base at J, with 8 bases between. Germline CDR1 GTSNPN, CDR2 SVGIG (reference sequence). The CDR3 loop reads CAWSLARNTGELFF. CDR3 DNA: TGTGCCTGGAGTCTAGCGCGGAACACCGGGGAGCTGTTTTTT.

The chain is built from TRBV7-3 and TRBJ2-3, with 7 nucleotides matching TRBD2. The CDR3 is 16 residues long. Germline CDR1 reads SGHTA; CDR2 reads FQGTGA. Losses at the gene ends were 4 bases for V and 4 bases for J; bases not matched to a gene: 11. As DNA, the CDR3 is TGTGCCAGCAGCTCAGCCGGGACTACAGGTTCAGATACGCAGTATTTT. Residues: CASSSAGTTGSDTQYF.

The V and J genes are TRBV19 and TRBJ1-1, with TRBD1 as a possible D gene (5 bases). The CDR3 totals 13 residues. The germline CDR1 and CDR2 sequences are LNHDA and SQIVND (reference sequence). The ends were cut back, 7 bases at V and 5 bases at J, with 14 bases in the middle. CDR3 amino acids: CASNRRAGTEAFF. The CDR3 coding sequence is TGTGCCAGTAACCGCAGGGCGGGGACTGAAGCTTTCTTT.

This clonotype showed up just a few times. This chain uses TRBV18 with TRBJ2-6; D may correspond to TRBD1 or TRBD2 (5 bases each). Germline V gives CDR1 KGHSH, CDR2 LQKENI. Trimming cost V 3 bases and J 0 bases, with 9 bases left between them. The length of the CDR3 is 16 residues. The CDR3 coding sequence is TGTGCCAGCTCACCGGGACGGAGCTCTGGGGCCAACGTCCTGACTTTC. Protein: CASSPGRSSGANVLTF.

This clonotype occurred a few times. The chain joins TRBV5-1 to TRBJ2-2; TRBD2 is a possible D gene (5 bases). Deletions cut 4 bases from V and 5 bases from J, with 12 bases between. This CDR3 spans 14 amino acids. In germline, CDR1 is SGHRS, CDR2 YFSETQ. The CDR3 DNA reads TGCGCCAGCAGCGGAGGAGGTGCAACCGGGGAGCTGTTTTTT. It yields the protein CASSGGGATGELFF.